These 25 T cell receptor beta chains were sequenced from one sample in a study of T cell responses to AZD1222 COVID-19 vaccine. This table comes from immunoSEQ multiplex PCR, and its TCRdb copy is limited to in-frame clones, with some not included. The sample holds 80,000 to 100,000 clones; more than 70% are singletons and the top ten take roughly 14%. Sample: peripheral blood, taken on day 0 of AZD1222 vaccination. These receptors came from an adult in good health.

The chain joins TRBV19 to TRBJ2-1, with a weak D call TRBD1 (6 bases). The germline V and J ends were trimmed by 3 bases and 4 bases, with 13 bases remaining between them. CDR1 and CDR2 (germline): LNHDA, SQIVND (reference sequence). The CDR3 is made up of 15 amino acids. The chain's CDR3 is CASSIRTDFYNEQFF. CDR3 bases: TGTGCCAGTAGTATTAGGACAGACTTTTACAATGAGCAGTTCTTC.

A single count supports this clone. This sequence joins TRBV11-2 and TRBJ2-5, with D possibly being TRBD1 or TRBD2 (6 bases each). Trimming removed 3 bases at V and 3 bases at J, with 17 bases between. CDR3 size: 16 residues. Germline loops: CDR1 SGHAT, CDR2 FQNNGV. CDR3 nucleotides: TGTGCCAGCAGCTTCCCTCCCGGGGGCCTGAAAGAGACCCAGTACTTC. Its translation is CASSFPPGGLKETQYF.

The J gene is TRBJ1-3, the V gene TRBV10-3; no clear D gene. The V end lost 0 bases, the J end lost 2 bases, and 5 bases lay between the germline ends. The length of the CDR3 is 14 residues. Germline V gene data show CDR1 as ENHRY and CDR2 as SYGVKD. DNA of the CDR3: TGTGCCATCAGTGAGTCGGGAGCTGGAAACACCATATATTTT. Its translation is CAISESGAGNTIYF.

The chain recombines TRBV2 with TRBJ2-5; 10 bases are a match to TRBD2. Germline-derived CDR1 and CDR2 are SNHLY and FYNNEI. V was pared by 4 bases and J by 2 bases, with 4 bases of the junction left unmatched. This CDR3 comprises 15 residues. Written as DNA, the CDR3 is TGTGCCAGCAGTGTTTTACTAGCGGGGCAAGAGACCCAGTACTTC. Protein product: CASSVLLAGQETQYF.

The J gene is TRBJ2-7, the V gene TRBV3-1 (or the pseudogene TRBV3-2); 13 bases agree with TRBD2. The CDR3 contains 15 residues. Germline values: CDR1 LGHDT, CDR2 YNNKEL (reference sequence). Unmatched junction bases numbered 6, after V lost 4 bases and J lost 6 bases. In DNA, the CDR3 is TGTGCCAGCAGCCCGGGGACTAGCGGGGCTCTCGAGCAGTACTTC. This encodes CASSPGTSGALEQYF.

The chain combines TRBV7-2 with TRBJ1-6; D uncertain. This CDR3 is 13 amino acids long. Germline lookup yields CDR1 SGHTA and CDR2 FQGNSA. The V end was cut by 1 base, the J end by 7 bases, with 5 bases between. In nucleotides, the CDR3 is TGTGCCAGCAGCTTAGGTGGCAATTCACCCCTCCACTTT. Amino acid sequence: CASSLGGNSPLHF.

The chain carries TRBV3-1 (or the pseudogene TRBV3-2) and TRBJ1-3, with 8 positions matching TRBD1. The CDR3 consists of 16 residues. V gave up 3 bases and J gave up 4 bases; unmatched junction bases: 8. Germline V gene sequence: CDR1 LGHDT, CDR2 YNNKEL (reference sequence). Here the CDR3 reads CASSQETGASGNTIYF. In DNA form, the CDR3 reads TGTGCCAGCAGCCAGGAGACAGGGGCCTCCGGAAACACCATATATTTT.

J is TRBJ2-7 and V is TRBV18, with 8 positions matching TRBD1. The CDR3 length is 15 residues. Per germline, CDR1 KGHSH and CDR2 LQKENI. V lost 6 bases, J lost 0 bases, and 7 bases stayed unmatched. CDR3 residues: CASSLDRGLSYEQYF. CDR3 nucleotide sequence: TGTGCCAGCTCCTTAGACAGGGGCCTCTCCTACGAGCAGTACTTC.

The rearrangement joins TRBV3-1 (or the pseudogene TRBV3-2) to TRBJ2-2; D not certain. From germline, CDR1 is LGHDT and CDR2 YNNKEL (reference sequence). This CDR3 spans 14 amino acids. V was pared by 6 bases and J by 2 bases, with 10 bases between. CDR3 nucleotide sequence: TGTGCCAGCAGACCCTGGGATAACACCGGGGAGCTGTTTTTT. Its protein is CASRPWDNTGELFF.

The chain combines TRBV5-1 with TRBJ2-2; D may be TRBD2 (5 bases). The CDR3 is 17 amino acids. Trimming shortened V by 0 bases and J by 7 bases, and 19 bases separated the two germline ends. Germline CDR1 is SGHRS and CDR2 is YFSETQ. The CDR3 DNA sequence: TGCGCCAGCAGCTTGGATCCAGCCTTTAATCGGGGCGGGGAGCTGTTTTTT. Translated, it gives CASSLDPAFNRGGELFF.

The chain links TRBV7-3 to TRBJ2-3; 8 bases map to TRBD2. From germline, CDR1 is SGHTA and CDR2 FQGTGA. J lost 1 base, V lost 4 bases, and 7 bases had no gene match. The CDR3 sequence is 16 residues long. CDR3 amino acids: CASSSRGGLGTDTQYF. In DNA, the CDR3 is TGTGCCAGCAGCTCCCGGGGGGGCCTCGGCACAGATACGCAGTATTTT.

The gene calls are TRBV5-1 and TRBJ1-2, with TRBD1 identical over 11 bases. J lost 6 bases, V lost 2 bases, and 12 bases had no gene match. CDR3 length: 17 amino acids. Germline CDR1 SGHRS, CDR2 YFSETQ. DNA of the CDR3: TGCGCCAGCAGCTTATATTCCTTAGGACAGGGGGCGGATGGCTACACCTTC. It yields the protein CASSLYSLGQGADGYTF.

This rearrangement joins TRBV5-1 to TRBJ2-2, with 11 bases that match TRBD2. This CDR3 has 16 residues. Germline loops: CDR1 SGHRS, CDR2 YFSETQ. V was clipped by 3 bases and J by 4 bases; unmatched bases: 5. The CDR3: CASSSTSGDPTGELFF. The DNA for the CDR3 is TGCGCCAGCAGCTCGACTAGCGGGGACCCCACCGGGGAGCTGTTTTTT. Full variable domain (rest looked up from reference TRBV5-1 and TRBJ2-2): KAGVTQTPRYLIKTRGQQVTLSCSPISGHRSVSWYQQTPGQGLQFLFEYFSETQRNKGNFPGRFSGRQFSNSRSEMNVSTLELGDSALYLCASSSTSGDPTGELFFGEGSRLTVL.

A few counts support this clone. V usage is TRBV7-6 and J usage is TRBJ2-3, with 13 bases lining up with TRBD2. Trimming took 3 bases from V and 1 from J; bases not matched to a gene: 4. The V gene's germline CDR1 is SGHVS and CDR2 FNYEAQ. The CDR3 has 17 amino acids. CDR3 sequence reads: CASSFRTSGGGTDTQYF. For the CDR3, the DNA is TGTGCCAGCAGCTTCCGGACTAGCGGGGGAGGCACAGATACGCAGTATTTT.

The chain carries TRBV19 and TRBJ2-1, with D perhaps TRBD1 or TRBD2 (5 bases each). With 5 bases removed from V and 5 bases from J, the gap between germline ends came to 13 bases. The CDR3 totals 14 residues. CDR1 is LNHDA, CDR2 SQIVND, per germline (reference sequence). The DNA of the CDR3 is TGTGCCAGTAGTCCCAGACGGGGCGACAATGAGCAGTTCTTC. Translating gives CASSPRRGDNEQFF.

V gene TRBV9 combines with J gene TRBJ2-7, with 9 bases identical to TRBD1. Germline V gene data show CDR1 as SGDLS and CDR2 as YYNGEE. After removal of 7 bases from V and 7 bases from J, the junction contained 15 bases not matched to a gene. The length of the CDR3 is 15 residues. The CDR3 nucleotides read TGTGCCAGCCGAATCCGGGACAGGGCTCGTCGGGAGCAGTACTTC. It specifies CASRIRDRARREQYF.

The rearrangement joins TRBV11-3 to TRBJ2-2; D is ambiguous. Germline V CDR1 and CDR2: SGHNT, YENEEA. Trimming left V 4 bases short and J 5 bases short, with 5 bases between. The CDR3 sequence is 12 residues long. The CDR3 loop reads CASSSFTGELFF. The CDR3 region has the DNA TGTGCCAGCAGCTCTTTTACCGGGGAGCTGTTTTTT. Complete variable domain (other parts from reference TRBV11-3 and TRBJ2-2): EAGVVQSPRYKIIEKKQPVAFWCNPISGHNTLYWYLQNLGQGPELLIRYENEEAVDDSQLPKDRFSAERLKGVDSTLKIQPAELGDSAVYLCASSSFTGELFFGEGSRLTVL.

The rearrangement links TRBV5-1 to TRBJ2-7, with 7 bases identical to TRBD1. The CDR3 contains 14 residues. Germline V lookup: CDR1 SGHRS, CDR2 YFSETQ. With 5 bases clipped from V and 5 bases from J, the junction kept 10 bases outside the gene matches. The CDR3: CASSWDSPWDEQYF. CDR3 sequence (DNA): TGCGCCAGCAGTTGGGACAGCCCCTGGGACGAGCAGTACTTC. The entire variable domain, with the rest obtained from reference TRBV5-1 and TRBJ2-7, is as follows: KAGVTQTPRYLIKTRGQQVTLSCSPISGHRSVSWYQQTPGQGLQFLFEYFSETQRNKGNFPGRFSGRQFSNSRSEMNVSTLELGDSALYLCASSWDSPWDEQYFGPGTRLTVT.

The chain combines TRBV28 with TRBJ2-1; possible D gene TRBD2, 5 bases. In germline, CDR1 is MDHEN, CDR2 SYDVKM. There are 13 residues in the CDR3. V was clipped by 7 bases and J by 7 bases, with 14 bases between them. CDR3 protein: CASKNGPGNEQFF. CDR3 in DNA: TGTGCCAGCAAGAACGGCCCGGGGAATGAGCAGTTCTTC.

J is TRBJ1-5 and V is TRBV30; D is ambiguous. The CDR3 is 14 residues long. Between the trimmed V and J ends, which lost 2 bases and 4 bases, there was a span of 12 bases. Germline CDR1 GTSNPN, CDR2 SVGIG (reference sequence). DNA for the CDR3: TGTGCCTGGAGTTATGCGTTGGGGAATCAGCCCCAGCATTTT. Encoded protein: CAWSYALGNQPQHF.

The genes are TRBV19 and TRBJ2-1, with D possibly being TRBD2 (6 bases). Germline V lookup: CDR1 LNHDA, CDR2 SQIVND (reference sequence). Deletions cut 6 bases from V and 3 bases from J, with 15 bases between. There are 15 residues in the CDR3. DNA of the CDR3: TGTGCCAGTAGAATTGCCTGGCGGGGCTACAATGAGCAGTTCTTC. Residues: CASRIAWRGYNEQFF.

V usage is TRBV29-1 and J usage is TRBJ2-2, with a tentative D call TRBD2 (6 bases). There are 13 residues in the CDR3. In germline, CDR1 is SQVTM, CDR2 ANQGSEA. Trimming removed 4 bases from V and 4 bases from J, with 10 bases in between. The chain's CDR3 is CSVGGEPTGELFF. The CDR3, as DNA: TGCAGCGTTGGGGGGGAACCCACCGGGGAGCTGTTTTTT.

The gene calls are TRBV7-9 and TRBJ1-3; D unresolved. Germline values: CDR1 SEHNR, CDR2 FQNEAQ (reference sequence). The CDR3 totals 14 residues. With 0 bases removed from V and 8 bases from J, the gap between germline ends came to 11 bases. CDR3 in DNA: TGTGCCAGCAGCTTAGCCCCCTCCCGTGACACCATATATTTT. Protein sequence: CASSLAPSRDTIYF.

The chain has TRBV25-1 and TRBJ1-6; a weak D match, TRBD1 (5 bases). The CDR3 covers 15 residues. Germline lookup yields CDR1 MGHDK and CDR2 SYGVNS. Trimming took 5 bases from V and 11 from J, leaving 19 bases between them. The CDR3 reads CASSPPGQGGAPLHF. CDR3 nucleotides: TGTGCCAGCAGTCCCCCAGGGCAAGGAGGCGCACCCCTCCACTTT. Complete variable domain (other parts from reference TRBV25-1 and TRBJ1-6): EADIYQTPRYLVIGTGKKITLECSQTMGHDKMYWYQQDPGMELHLIHYSYGVNSTEKGDLSSESTVSRIRTEHFPLTLESARPSHTSQYLCASSPPGQGGAPLHFGNGTRLTVT.

The chain employs TRBV7-2 and TRBJ1-1; unclear D gene. Germline-derived CDR1 and CDR2 are SGHTA and FQGNSA. Deletions cut 2 bases from V and 1 base from J, with 5 bases between. The CDR3 has 13 amino acids. The CDR3 loop reads CASSLNENTEAFF. DNA for the CDR3: TGTGCCAGCAGCTTAAACGAGAACACTGAAGCTTTCTTT.